This T cell receptor (beta chain) is drawn from a study of blood T cell repertoires in COVID-19. Study-level information: Acute and convalescent COVID-19 samples came from the United States, Italy and Spain.

Germline CDR1 SEHNR, CDR2 FQNEAQ (reference sequence). J lost 3 bases, V lost 4 bases, and 4 bases had no gene match. The CDR3 loop spans 14 amino acids. In the authors' methods: Nucleated cell number was recorded as an estimate derived from reference gene primer amplification. Produced via immunoSEQ multiplex PCR; TCRdb's table is partial and in-frame only. The DNA was the basis for D and trimming; V, J and clone size are from that table. The repertoire has around 180,000 clones, approximately 84% of them found once; the top ten carry less than 15%. Participants came from some 26 US areas, aged roughly 18 to 95 years. Which cohort a participant joined came from the clinical history participants gave.

The sample consisted of PBMCs or T cells enriched from blood (not recorded which). This chain connects TRBV7-9 to TRBJ1-2; TRBD1 agrees at 8 bases. This TCR was sampled from a man between 45 and 60 years old who had recovered from COVID-19. CDR3 protein: CASSSSTGDYGYTF. As DNA, the CDR3 is TGTGCCAGCAGCTCCTCGACAGGGGACTATGGCTACACCTTC. Full variable domain (rest looked up from reference TRBV7-9 and TRBJ1-2): DTGVSQNPRHKITKRGQNVTFRCDPISEHNRLYWYRQTLGQGPEFLTYFQNEAQLEKSRLLSDRFSAERPKGSFSTLEIQRTEQGDSAMYLCASSSSTGDYGYTFGSGTRLTVV.